This T cell receptor beta chain was found in a study of T cells in Graves' hyperthyroidism and ophthalmopathy. At least ten counts were recorded for this clonotype. TCR beta CDR3 sequences were amplified from RNA transcripts. During a first-round RT-PCR of the TCR CDR3, the HTBI primer set was used. TCRdb independently ran MiXCR on the multiplex PCR reads; one entry per CDR3 protein. This table holds around 290,000 distinct CDR3 sequences, approximately 15% found once. CDR1 is MNHNS, CDR2 SASEGT, per germline. The V and J ends lost 5 bases and 4 bases respectively, with 15 bases between them. The CDR3 spans 15 residues. The study included ophthalmopathy patients with Clinical Activity Score at least 3, NOSPECS grade at least 4 and duration under 3 months.

V gene TRBV6-1 combines with J gene TRBJ1-5; tentatively, D is TRBD1 (5 bases). Sequencing was done on a sample of blood. The TCR originated in a woman in her fifties or sixties with Graves' ophthalmopathy. This CDR3 is CASSRDGVGNQPQHF. Here the CDR3 DNA reads TGTGCCAGCAGTAGGGACGGGGTTGGGAATCAGCCCCAGCATTTT.